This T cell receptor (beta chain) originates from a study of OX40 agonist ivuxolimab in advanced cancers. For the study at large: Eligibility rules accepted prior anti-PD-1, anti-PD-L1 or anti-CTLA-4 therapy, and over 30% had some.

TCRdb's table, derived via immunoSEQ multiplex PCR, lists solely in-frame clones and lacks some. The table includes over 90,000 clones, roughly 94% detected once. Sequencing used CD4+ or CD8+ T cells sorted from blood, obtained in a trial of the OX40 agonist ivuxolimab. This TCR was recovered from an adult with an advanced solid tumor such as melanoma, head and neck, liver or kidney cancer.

The CDR3 reads CASSFRTGQLSGANVLTF. The CDR3 DNA reads as TGTGCCAGCAGCTTCCGGACAGGGCAACTCTCTGGGGCCAACGTCCTGACTTTC. This chain links TRBV7-3 with TRBJ2-6; 8 bases fit TRBD1. CDR1 SGHTA and CDR2 FQGTGA come from the germline V gene. Losses at the gene ends were 3 bases for V and 0 bases for J; bases not matched to a gene: 7. The CDR3 totals 18 residues. Complete variable domain (other parts from reference TRBV7-3 and TRBJ2-6): GAGVSQTPSNKVTEKGKYVELRCDPISGHTALYWYRQSLGQGPEFLIYFQGTGAADDSGLPNDRFFAVRPEGSVSTLKIQRTERGDSAVYLCASSFRTGQLSGANVLTFGAGSRLTVL.